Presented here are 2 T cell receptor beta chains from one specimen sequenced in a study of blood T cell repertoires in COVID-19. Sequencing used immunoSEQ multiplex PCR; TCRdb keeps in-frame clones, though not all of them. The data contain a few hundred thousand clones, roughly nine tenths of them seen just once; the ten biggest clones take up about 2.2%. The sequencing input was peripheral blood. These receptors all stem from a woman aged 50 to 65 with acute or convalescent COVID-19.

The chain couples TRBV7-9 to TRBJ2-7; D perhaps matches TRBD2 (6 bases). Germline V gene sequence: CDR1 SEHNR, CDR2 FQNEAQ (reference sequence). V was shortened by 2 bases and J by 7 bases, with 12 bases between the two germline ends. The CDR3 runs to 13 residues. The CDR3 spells CASSLNSAGEQYF. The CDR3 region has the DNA TGTGCCAGCAGCTTAAACTCGGCGGGGGAGCAGTACTTC.

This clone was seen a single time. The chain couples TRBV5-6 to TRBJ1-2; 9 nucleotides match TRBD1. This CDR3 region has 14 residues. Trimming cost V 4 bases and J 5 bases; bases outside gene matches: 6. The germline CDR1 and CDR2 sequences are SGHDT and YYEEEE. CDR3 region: CASSPDRGEYGYTF. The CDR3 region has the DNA TGTGCCAGCAGCCCGGACAGGGGAGAGTATGGCTACACCTTC.